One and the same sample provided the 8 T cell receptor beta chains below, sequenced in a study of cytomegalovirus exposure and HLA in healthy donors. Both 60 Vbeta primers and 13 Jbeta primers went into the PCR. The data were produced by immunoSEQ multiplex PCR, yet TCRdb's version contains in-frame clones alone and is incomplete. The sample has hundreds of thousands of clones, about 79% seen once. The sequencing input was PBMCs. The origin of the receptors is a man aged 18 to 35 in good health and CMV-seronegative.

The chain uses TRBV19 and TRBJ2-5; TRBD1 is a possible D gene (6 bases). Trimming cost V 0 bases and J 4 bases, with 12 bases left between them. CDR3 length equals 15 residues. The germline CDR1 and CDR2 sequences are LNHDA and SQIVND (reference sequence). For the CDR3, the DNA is TGTGCCAGTAGTATAGATCTGACAGGTTCAGAGACCCAGTACTTC. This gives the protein CASSIDLTGSETQYF.

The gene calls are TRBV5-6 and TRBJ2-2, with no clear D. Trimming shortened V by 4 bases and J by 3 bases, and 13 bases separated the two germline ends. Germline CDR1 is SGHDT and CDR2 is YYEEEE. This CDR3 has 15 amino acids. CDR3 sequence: CASSISTSYTGELFF. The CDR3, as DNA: TGTGCCAGCAGCATATCTACGAGTTACACCGGGGAGCTGTTTTTT.

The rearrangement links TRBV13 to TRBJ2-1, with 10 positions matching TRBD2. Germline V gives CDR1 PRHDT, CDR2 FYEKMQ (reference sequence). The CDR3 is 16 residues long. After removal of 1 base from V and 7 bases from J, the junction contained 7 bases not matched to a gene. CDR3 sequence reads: CASSLDLAGVGNEQFF. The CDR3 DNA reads TGTGCCAGCAGCTTAGACCTAGCGGGGGTTGGTAATGAGCAGTTCTTC. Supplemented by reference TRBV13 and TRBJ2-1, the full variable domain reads AAGVIQSPRHLIKEKRETATLKCYPIPRHDTVYWYQQGPGQDPQFLISFYEKMQSDKGSIPDRFSAQQFSDYHSELNMSSLELGDSALYFCASSLDLAGVGNEQFFGPGTRLTVL.

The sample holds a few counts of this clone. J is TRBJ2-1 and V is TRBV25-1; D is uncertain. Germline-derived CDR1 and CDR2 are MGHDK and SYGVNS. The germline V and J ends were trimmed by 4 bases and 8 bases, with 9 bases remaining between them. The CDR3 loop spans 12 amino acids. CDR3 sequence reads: CASSAGVYEQFF. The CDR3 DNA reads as TGTGCCAGCAGTGCCGGTGTATATGAGCAGTTCTTC.

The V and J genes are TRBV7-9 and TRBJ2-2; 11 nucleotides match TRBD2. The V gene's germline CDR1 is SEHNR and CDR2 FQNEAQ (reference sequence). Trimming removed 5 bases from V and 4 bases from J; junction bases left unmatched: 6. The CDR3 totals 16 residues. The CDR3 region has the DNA TGTGCCAGCAGCCCCCGGCTAGCGGGAGGCACCGGGGAGCTGTTTTTT. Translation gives CASSPRLAGGTGELFF. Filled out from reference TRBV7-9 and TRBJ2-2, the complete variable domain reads DTGVSQNPRHKITKRGQNVTFRCDPISEHNRLYWYRQTLGQGPEFLTYFQNEAQLEKSRLLSDRFSAERPKGSFSTLEIQRTEQGDSAMYLCASSPRLAGGTGELFFGEGSRLTVL.

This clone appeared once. The CDR3 DNA follows: TGTGCCAGCAGTTGGACTTCTCGGGAGACCCAGTACTTC. Translation: CASSWTSRETQYF. The chain recombines TRBV6-5 with TRBJ2-5; maybe TRBD2 (5 bases). CDR3 length: 13 amino acids. Germline CDR1 MNHEY, CDR2 SVGAGI. V was pared by 4 bases and J by 5 bases, with 11 bases between.

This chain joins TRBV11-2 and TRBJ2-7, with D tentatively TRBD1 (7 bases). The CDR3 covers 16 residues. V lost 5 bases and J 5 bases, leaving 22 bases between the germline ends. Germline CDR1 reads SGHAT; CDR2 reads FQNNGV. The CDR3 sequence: CASSPTGVGSLHEQYF. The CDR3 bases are TGTGCCAGCAGCCCAACAGGGGTCGGGAGTCTCCACGAGCAGTACTTC.

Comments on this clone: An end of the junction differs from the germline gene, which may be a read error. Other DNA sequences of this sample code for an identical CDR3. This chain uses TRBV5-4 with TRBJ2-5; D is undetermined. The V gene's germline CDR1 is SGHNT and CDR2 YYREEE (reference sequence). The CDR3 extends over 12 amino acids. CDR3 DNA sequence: TGTGCCAGCAGCTTGGGCGCGGAGACTCAGTACTTC. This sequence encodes CASSLGAETQYF.